These T cell receptor beta chains were read from a single sample in a study of T cell responses to AZD1222 COVID-19 vaccine. This table comes from immunoSEQ multiplex PCR, and its TCRdb copy is limited to in-frame clones, with some not included. This sample has 90,000 to 120,000 clones, with 87% found just once. Sequenced material: peripheral blood, taken on day 0 of AZD1222 vaccination. Receptors originate from an adult in good health. The CDR3 runs from the conserved cysteine through the conserved F or W. D genes are given only for firm matches. Part of the rows lack a size; the others show once, few, many or a class for expanded clones.

len: 16
v_gene: TRBV4-3
j_gene: TRBJ1-6
abundance: NA
d_gene: TRBD1
CDR3aa: CASSQDPGQGHSPLHF
CDR3nt: TGCGCCAGCAGCCAAGATCCCGGACAGGGACATTCACCCCTCCACTTT

len: 14
v_gene: TRBV6-2/TRBV6-3
j_gene: TRBJ2-1
abundance: few
d_gene: NA
CDR3aa: CASSPPPGGNEQFF
CDR3nt: TGTGCCAGCAGTCCACCCCCGGGTGGCAATGAGCAGTTCTTC

len: 15
v_gene: TRBV27
j_gene: TRBJ1-6
abundance: NA
d_gene: TRBD1
CDR3aa: CASSWGTGYPTPLHF
CDR3nt: TGTGCCAGCAGTTGGGGGACAGGGTATCCGACACCCCTCCACTTT

len: 12
v_gene: TRBV7-9
j_gene: TRBJ2-7
abundance: once
d_gene: NA
CDR3aa: CASSFGVGEQYF
CDR3nt: TGTGCCAGCAGCTTTGGGGTCGGGGAGCAGTACTTC

len: 15
v_gene: TRBV19
j_gene: TRBJ1-1
abundance: NA
d_gene: NA
CDR3aa: CASSIVGTGGTEAFF
CDR3nt: TGTGCCAGTAGTATAGTGGGGACGGGCGGCACTGAAGCTTTCTTT

len: 14
v_gene: TRBV7-8
j_gene: TRBJ1-2
abundance: NA
d_gene: TRBD1
CDR3aa: CASSTGQEGNGYTF
CDR3nt: TGTGCCAGCAGCACGGGACAGGAGGGGAATGGCTACACCTTC

len: 13
v_gene: TRBV5-1
j_gene: TRBJ2-7
abundance: NA
d_gene: NA
CDR3aa: CASSLVQFYEQYF
CDR3nt: TGCGCCAGCAGCTTGGTTCAGTTCTACGAGCAGTACTTC

len: 14
v_gene: TRBV10-3
j_gene: TRBJ1-1
abundance: NA
d_gene: NA
CDR3aa: CAIRGRTVGTEAFF
CDR3nt: TGTGCCATCAGGGGACGGACGGTTGGGACTGAAGCTTTCTTT

len: 16
v_gene: TRBV28
j_gene: TRBJ2-1
abundance: NA
d_gene: NA
CDR3aa: CASSFVQSPFYNEQFF
CDR3nt: TGTGCCAGCAGTTTCGTACAAAGCCCTTTTTACAATGAGCAGTTCTTC

len: 15
v_gene: TRBV6-2/TRBV6-3
j_gene: TRBJ2-7
abundance: once
d_gene: TRBD2
CDR3aa: CASSYGLAGSYEQYF
CDR3nt: TGTGCCAGCAGTTACGGACTAGCGGGTTCCTACGAGCAGTACTTC

len: 13
v_gene: TRBV29-1
j_gene: TRBJ2-7
abundance: NA
d_gene: TRBD1
CDR3aa: CSVAVQGAYEQYF
CDR3nt: TGCAGCGTTGCTGTACAGGGGGCCTACGAGCAGTACTTC

len: 13
v_gene: TRBV19
j_gene: TRBJ2-2
abundance: once
d_gene: NA
CDR3aa: CASSIGVGGELFF
CDR3nt: TGTGCCAGTAGTATTGGGGTTGGCGGGGAGCTGTTTTTT

len: 14
v_gene: TRBV18
j_gene: TRBJ2-3
abundance: NA
d_gene: NA
CDR3aa: CASSESWEAKGQYF
CDR3nt: TGTGCCAGCTCAGAGTCGTGGGAAGCGAAGGGGCAGTATTTT

len: 17
v_gene: TRBV19
j_gene: TRBJ1-2
abundance: NA
d_gene: NA
CDR3aa: CASSIYFGGGQTNGYTF
CDR3nt: NA

len: 16
v_gene: TRBV5-5
j_gene: TRBJ2-1
abundance: once
d_gene: NA
CDR3aa: CASRRDPGRSYNEQFF
CDR3nt: TGTGCCAGCAGAAGGGACCCAGGACGTTCCTACAATGAGCAGTTCTTC

len: 13
v_gene: TRBV7-2
j_gene: TRBJ2-7
abundance: NA
d_gene: NA
CDR3aa: CASSPRDTRKQYF
CDR3nt: TGTGCCAGCAGCCCACGGGACACTCGAAAGCAGTACTTC

len: 14
v_gene: TRBV4-3
j_gene: TRBJ2-7
abundance: NA
d_gene: NA
CDR3aa: CASSQGLQLYEQYF
CDR3nt: TGCGCCAGCAGCCAAGGCCTACAGCTCTACGAGCAGTACTTC

len: 13
v_gene: TRBV5-1
j_gene: TRBJ2-7
abundance: NA
d_gene: NA
CDR3aa: CASTEPGNYEQYF
CDR3nt: TGCGCCAGCACCGAACCGGGGAACTACGAGCAGTACTTC

len: 17
v_gene: TRBV18
j_gene: TRBJ1-2
abundance: once
d_gene: TRBD1
CDR3aa: CASSPRYSGQGIYGYTF
CDR3nt: TGTGCCAGCTCACCTCGATATAGCGGACAGGGGATTTATGGCTACACCTTC

len: 14
v_gene: TRBV6-5
j_gene: TRBJ1-2
abundance: NA
d_gene: TRBD1
CDR3aa: CASRQTGGGDGYTF
CDR3nt: TGTGCCAGCAGGCAGACAGGGGGCGGGGATGGCTACACCTTC